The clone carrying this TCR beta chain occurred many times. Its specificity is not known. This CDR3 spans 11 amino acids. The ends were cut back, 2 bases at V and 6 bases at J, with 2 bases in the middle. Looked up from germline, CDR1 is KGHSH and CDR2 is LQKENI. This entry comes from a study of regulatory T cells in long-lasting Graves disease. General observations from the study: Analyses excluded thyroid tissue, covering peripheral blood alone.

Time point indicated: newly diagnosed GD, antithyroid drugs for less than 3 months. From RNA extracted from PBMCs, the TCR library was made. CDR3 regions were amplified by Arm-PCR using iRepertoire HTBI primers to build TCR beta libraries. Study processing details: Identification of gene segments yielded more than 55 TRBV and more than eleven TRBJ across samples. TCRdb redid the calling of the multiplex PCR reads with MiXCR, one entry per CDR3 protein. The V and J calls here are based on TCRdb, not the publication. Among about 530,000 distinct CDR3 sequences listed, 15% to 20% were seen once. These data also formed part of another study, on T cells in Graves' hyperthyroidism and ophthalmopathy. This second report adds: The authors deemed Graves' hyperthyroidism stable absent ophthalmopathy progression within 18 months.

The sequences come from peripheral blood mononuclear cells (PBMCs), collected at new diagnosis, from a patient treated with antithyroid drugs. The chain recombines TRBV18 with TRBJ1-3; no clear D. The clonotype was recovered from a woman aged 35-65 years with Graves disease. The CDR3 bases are TGTGCCAGCTCACCAGAAAACACCATATATTTT. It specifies CASSPENTIYF.